This T cell receptor beta chain was sequenced in a study of shared clonotypes between healthy human individuals. Each cell subset's genomic DNA was divided evenly among several immunoSEQ plates. Approximately 30,000 T cell genomes, or around 300 ng DNA, went into unsorted PBMC replicate PCRs. Per the study methods: Owing to the provision of junction-only sequences devoid of quality scores by immunoSEQ, filtering differed. Data came from immunoSEQ multiplex PCR; TCRdb stores just in-frame clones and leaves some out. The V and J calls and clone size come from that table; D and trimming were worked out from the DNA. The table has 450,000 to 500,000 clones, about 82% seen once; the top ten hold roughly 13%. Germline assignment: CDR1 MDHEN and CDR2 SYDVKM. CDR3 length: 11 amino acids. The ends were cut back, 7 bases at V and 4 bases at J, with 5 bases in the middle. None of the donors, who were healthy HIV-negative adults, had recently had acute infections or vaccinations.

Sample: PBMCs. The chain combines TRBV28 with TRBJ2-1; unclear D gene. This TCR derives from a middle-aged woman in good health. Some clones in this sample may be carry-over from other donors' samples. CDR3 in DNA: TGTGCCAGCAACATTTACAATGAGCAGTTCTTC. Encoded protein: CASNIYNEQFF. Complete variable domain (other parts from reference TRBV28 and TRBJ2-1): DVKVTQSSRYLVKRTGEKVFLECVQDMDHENMFWYRQDPGLGLRLIYFSYDVKMKEKGDIPEGYSVSREKKERFSLILESASTNQTSMYLCASNIYNEQFFGPGTRLTVL.